The clone carrying this T cell receptor beta chain was seen once. The junction departs from the called germline gene at one end, perhaps through a read error. One entry per CDR3 protein results from TCRdb running MiXCR on the reads. The table records 680,000 or so distinct CDR3 sequences, 35% of them present only once. The entry originates in a study of T cell repertoires in cytomegalovirus infection. The V gene's germline CDR1 is LNHDA and CDR2 SQIVND (reference sequence). This CDR3 has 15 amino acids. Sequenced material: PBMCs. The clonotype originates from a human donor in good health (CMV status not recorded). Some clones in this sample may be carry-over from other donors' samples. The chain carries TRBV19 and TRBJ1-5, with D perhaps matching TRBD1 (5 bases). This CDR3 is CASRDWGYSNQPQQF. CDR3 nucleotide sequence: TGTGCCAGTCGAGACTGGGGGTATAGCAATCAGCCCCAGCAGTTT. The complete variable domain, with remaining parts taken from reference TRBV19 and TRBJ1-5, reads DGGITQSPKYLFRKEGQNVTLSCEQNLNHDAMYWYRQDPGQGLRLIYYSQIVNDFQKGDIAEGYSVSREKKESFPLTVTSAQKNPTAFYLCASRDWGYSNQPQQFGDGTRLSIL.